Shown below are 20 T cell receptor beta chains from a single sample sequenced in a study of identical twins. TCRdb independently ran MiXCR on the 5' RACE reads; one entry per CDR3 protein. The table lists 450,000 or so distinct CDR3 sequences, more than 20% of them singletons, with 2.9% in the top ten. The same specimen was also included in a second study, on T cells expressing NK-cell markers.

Input material: CD4+ T cells sorted from blood. The source of these receptors is a woman between 18 and 29 years old in good health.

The rearrangement uses TRBV3-1 and TRBJ1-1, with D perhaps TRBD1 (5 bases). Germline V gene data show CDR1 as LGHDT and CDR2 as YNNKEL (reference sequence). V was pared by 4 bases and J by 8 bases, with 17 bases between. The CDR3 runs 14 residues. CDR3 in DNA: TGTGCCAGCAGCCTCCTGGGACGTCCGTTAGAAGCTTTCTTT. Translating gives CASSLLGRPLEAFF. Complete variable domain (other parts from reference TRBV3-1 and TRBJ1-1): DTAVSQTPKYLVTQMGNDKSIKCEQNLGHDTMYWYKQDSKKFLKIMFSYNNKELIINETVPNRFSPKSPDKAHLNLHINSLELGDSAVYFCASSLLGRPLEAFFGQGTRLTVV.

This clonotype was seen a few times. J is TRBJ2-7 and V is TRBV14, with TRBD2 matching over 8 bases. The junction had 7 bases not matched to a gene; V was cut back by 3 bases and J by 0 bases. This CDR3 comprises 16 residues. Germline CDR1 is SGHDN and CDR2 is FVKESK. The CDR3: CASSQWRTSNSYEQYF. The CDR3 bases are TGTGCCAGCAGCCAGTGGCGGACTAGCAACTCCTACGAGCAGTACTTC.

This clonotype was counted only a few times. The chain links TRBV7-9 to TRBJ1-1; D uncertain. V shed 3 bases and J shed 1 base, with 6 bases lying between them. The CDR3 is 13 amino acids. Germline V gene data show CDR1 as SEHNR and CDR2 as FQNEAQ (reference sequence). CDR3 protein: CASSFRRNTEAFF. CDR3 coding DNA: TGTGCCAGCAGCTTCAGGAGGAACACTGAAGCTTTCTTT.

Only a few counts were recorded for this clonotype. The chain links TRBV9 to TRBJ1-1, with TRBD1 matching 9 bases. The germline gives CDR1 SGDLS, CDR2 YYNGEE. CDR3 size: 16 residues. Unmatched junction bases numbered 12, after V lost 4 bases and J lost 5 bases. The CDR3 loop is CASSPQQGADLTEAFF. CDR3 in DNA: TGTGCCAGCAGCCCTCAACAGGGGGCCGATCTGACTGAAGCTTTCTTT.

J is TRBJ1-2 and V is TRBV9; D not certain. V was pared by 0 bases and J by 8 bases, with 8 bases between. Germline V gene lookup returns CDR1 SGDLS and CDR2 YYNGEE. CDR3 length: 12 residues. CDR3 region: CASSVELGGYTF. The DNA of the CDR3 is TGTGCCAGCAGCGTAGAGCTCGGGGGCTACACCTTC.

This clonotype was counted a few times. The V gene is TRBV27, the J gene TRBJ2-4; 8 nucleotides align to TRBD1. The trim removed 5 bases at V and 2 bases at J, leaving 14 bases unmatched. The CDR3 consists of 18 residues. Germline lookup yields CDR1 MNHEY and CDR2 SMNVEV (reference sequence). The CDR3 loop reads CASSTTGASVRSKNIQYF. The CDR3 nucleotides are TGTGCCAGCAGTACGACAGGGGCCTCCGTTAGGTCCAAAAACATTCAGTACTTC.

The chain is built from TRBV7-6 and TRBJ2-7, with a tentative D call TRBD2 (5 bases). The CDR3 loop spans 17 amino acids. CDR1 is SGHVS, CDR2 FNYEAQ, per germline. Trimming left V 5 bases short and J 2 bases short, with 22 bases between. In DNA form, the CDR3 reads TGTGCCAGCAGCCCCCGAGGGTCCGGCCGAATACCCTACGAGCAGTACTTC. This codes for CASSPRGSGRIPYEQYF.

V gene TRBV12-3 or TRBV12-4 combines with J gene TRBJ1-1; tentatively, D is TRBD1 (5 bases). The CDR3 spans 14 residues. The V gene lost 7 bases and the J gene lost 6 bases, with 18 bases spanning the gap. In DNA form, the CDR3 reads TGTGCCAGCAACTCGGGGCCGCGGATGTCTGAAGCTTTCTTT. As protein: CASNSGPRMSEAFF.

This rearrangement joins TRBV5-6 to TRBJ2-3; a possible D gene is TRBD1 (5 bases). The CDR3 is made up of 15 amino acids. Trimming removed 2 bases at V and 4 bases at J, with 14 bases between. Germline lookup yields CDR1 SGHDT and CDR2 YYEEEE. The CDR3 DNA reads as TGTGCCAGCAGCTTTTTTGGAAGGGGCTCAGATACGCAGTATTTT. Protein: CASSFFGRGSDTQYF. The full variable domain, in which reference TRBV5-6 and TRBJ2-3 provide the parts outside the CDR3, is DAGVTQSPTHLIKTRGQQVTLRCSPKSGHDTVSWYQQALGQGPQFIFQYYEEEERQRGNFPDRFSGHQFPNYSSELNVNALLLGDSALYLCASSFFGRGSDTQYFGPGTRLTVL.

The chain couples TRBV27 to TRBJ1-5; tentative D call: TRBD1 (5 bases). There are 17 residues in the CDR3. Trimming took off 2 bases at V and 2 bases at J, with 16 bases between the two ends. The germline V gene has CDR1 MNHEY and CDR2 SMNVEV (reference sequence). The CDR3 here is CASSLRADRWGNQPQHF. CDR3 in DNA: TGTGCCAGCAGTTTAAGAGCTGACAGATGGGGCAATCAGCCCCAGCATTTT.

In its sample, this clonotype was seen a few times. The rearrangement links TRBV12-3 or TRBV12-4 to TRBJ2-7, with 11 bases matching TRBD2. The CDR3 totals 15 residues. With V trimmed by 6 bases and J by 4 bases, 8 bases remained unmatched. The chain's CDR3 is CASSPLAGVLYEQYF. As DNA, the CDR3 is TGTGCCAGCAGCCCACTAGCGGGAGTTTTATACGAGCAGTACTTC.

This clonotype appeared a few times. The J gene is TRBJ1-2, the V gene TRBV3-1, with D hard to call. CDR1 LGHDT and CDR2 YNNKEL come from the germline V gene (reference sequence). The CDR3 is 13 residues long. Trimming stripped 4 bases from V and 5 bases from J, with 11 bases between. The chain's CDR3 is CASSRQAPYGYTF. DNA of the CDR3: TGTGCCAGCAGCCGACAAGCCCCATATGGCTACACCTTC.

J is TRBJ2-5 and V is TRBV7-6; a weak D match, TRBD1 (5 bases). This CDR3 region has 14 residues. V dropped 5 bases and J dropped 1 base, with 11 bases sitting between them. Looked up from germline, CDR1 is SGHVS and CDR2 is FNYEAQ. As DNA, the CDR3 is TGTGCCAGCAGCGTAGGACAATCCCAAGAGACCCAGTACTTC. Its protein is CASSVGQSQETQYF.

The V and J genes are TRBV20-1 and TRBJ2-1; D uncertain. V lost 3 bases and J 0 bases, leaving 6 bases between the germline ends. The CDR3 runs to 13 residues. The germline V gene encodes CDR1 DFQATT and CDR2 SNEGSKA (reference sequence). The CDR3 sequence is CSARISSYNEQFF. The CDR3 DNA is TGCAGTGCTAGGATTAGCTCCTACAATGAGCAGTTCTTC.

CDR3 coding DNA: TGTGCCAGCAGCTTGAGGGGTATCCCCACTGAAGCTTTCTTT. Protein sequence: CASSLRGIPTEAFF. The chain uses TRBV11-2 and TRBJ1-1; perhaps TRBD1 as D (5 bases). The CDR3 has 14 amino acids. Germline CDR1 SGHAT, CDR2 FQNNGV. Trimming pared 3 bases from V and 4 bases from J, leaving 12 bases between. Looking up the rest from reference TRBV11-2 and TRBJ1-1 gives the full variable domain: EAGVAQSPRYKIIEKRQSVAFWCNPISGHATLYWYQQILGQGPKLLIQFQNNGVVDDSQLPKDRFSAERLKGVDSTLKIQPAKLEDSAVYLCASSLRGIPTEAFFGQGTRLTVV.

This clonotype was found many times. The rearrangement links TRBV20-1 to TRBJ2-1, with D possibly being TRBD2 (6 bases). With 5 bases removed from V and 9 bases from J, the gap between germline ends came to 14 bases. The germline V gene has CDR1 DFQATT and CDR2 SNEGSKA (reference sequence). There are 12 residues in the CDR3. In DNA form, the CDR3 reads TGCAGTGCTTCTTCCCCCGGGGGTGAGCAGTTCTTC. This encodes CSASSPGGEQFF.

The chain links TRBV2 to TRBJ2-3; 7 bases are shared with TRBD2. There are 16 residues in the CDR3. Germline CDR1 and CDR2: SNHLY and FYNNEI. The V gene end was trimmed by 2 bases and the J gene end by 1 base; junction bases not matched to a gene: 6. CDR3 in DNA: TGTGCCAGCAGTGAACTGCTAGCGGACGGCACAGATACGCAGTATTTT. It translates to CASSELLADGTDTQYF.

This clonotype was seen only a few times. Here the CDR3 DNA reads TGTGCCACCAGTGACGGTACCGGGACTAGAGCCTACAATGAGCAGTTCTTC. It translates to CATSDGTGTRAYNEQFF. The rearrangement links TRBV24-1 to TRBJ2-1; 8 nucleotides align to TRBD2. This CDR3 has 17 residues. V dropped 4 bases and J dropped 2; count of bases not matched to a gene: 9. The germline V gene encodes CDR1 KGHDR and CDR2 SFDVKD.

In this sample, this clonotype turned up a few times. This sequence joins TRBV7-9 and TRBJ1-1; the D gene is possibly TRBD1 (5 bases). Germline V gives CDR1 SEHNR, CDR2 FQNEAQ (reference sequence). V gave up 5 bases and J gave up 11 bases, with 24 bases separating them. CDR3 length equals 15 residues. The CDR3 DNA follows: TGTGCCAGCAGCGGGAGAGGGGAGGAGTGGTCGCGGGCTTTCTTT. Translation: CASSGRGEEWSRAFF.

This clonotype was observed at least ten times. The chain recombines TRBV5-1 with TRBJ2-3, with 7 bases matching TRBD2. Per germline, CDR1 SGHRS and CDR2 YFSETQ. The length of the CDR3 is 14 residues. Trimming cost V 1 base and J 2 bases; bases outside gene matches: 1. Written as DNA, the CDR3 is TGCGCCAGCAGCTTGAGCGGGACCACAGATACGCAGTATTTT. Residues: CASSLSGTTDTQYF.